What follows are 17 T cell receptor beta chains derived from one specimen sequenced in a study of cytomegalovirus exposure and HLA in healthy donors. Primers included in the PCR were 60 Vbeta and 13 Jbeta primers. Libraries were prepared by immunoSEQ multiplex PCR; TCRdb keeps only in-frame clonotypes and omits some of them. Here the sample spans 100,000 to 120,000 clones, around 87% being singletons. Sequencing was carried out using PBMCs. The receptors were sampled from a man in his forties or fifties in good health and CMV-seronegative.

In DNA form, the CDR3 reads TGTGCCAGCAGGGCCGCGGTGAACACCGGGGAGCTGTTTTTT. Translated: CASRAAVNTGELFF. The chain combines TRBV2 with TRBJ2-2; no clear D. The CDR3 sequence is 14 residues long. Germline V gives CDR1 SNHLY, CDR2 FYNNEI. V was trimmed by 6 bases and J by 1 base, leaving 9 bases between them.

The V gene is TRBV7-9, the J gene TRBJ2-7, with a tentative D call TRBD2 (5 bases). Trimming left V 5 bases short and J 6 bases short, with 14 bases between. The V gene's germline CDR1 is SEHNR and CDR2 FQNEAQ (reference sequence). CDR3 length: 13 residues. CDR3 loop: CASSRPEGLEQYF. Here the CDR3 DNA reads TGTGCCAGCAGCCGGCCAGAGGGTCTCGAGCAGTACTTC. The whole variable domain, filled in from reference TRBV7-9 and TRBJ2-7, reads DTGVSQNPRHKITKRGQNVTFRCDPISEHNRLYWYRQTLGQGPEFLTYFQNEAQLEKSRLLSDRFSAERPKGSFSTLEIQRTEQGDSAMYLCASSRPEGLEQYFGPGTRLTVT.

The chain uses TRBV5-1 and TRBJ1-4, with 8 bases matching TRBD1. J gave up 5 bases and V 5 bases, and 11 bases lay outside the gene matches. This CDR3 has 16 amino acids. Germline CDR1 SGHRS, CDR2 YFSETQ. This CDR3 is CASSRTGLETNEKLFF. The CDR3 coding sequence is TGCGCCAGCAGTCGGACAGGGTTAGAGACGAATGAAAAACTGTTTTTT.

The J gene is TRBJ2-5, the V gene TRBV15; 9 positions match TRBD2. The CDR3 has 14 residues. Germline V gene sequence: CDR1 LNHNV, CDR2 YYDKDF (reference sequence). Losses at the gene ends were 0 bases for V and 5 bases for J; bases not matched to a gene: 1. In nucleotides, the CDR3 is TGTGCCACCAGCAGAGATACTAGCGGGGAGACCCAGTACTTC. Residues: CATSRDTSGETQYF.

The chain combines TRBV6-6 with TRBJ1-5; D is unresolved. The germline gives CDR1 MNHNY, CDR2 SVGAGI (reference sequence). The CDR3 length is 13 residues. Trimming pared 3 bases from V and 2 bases from J, leaving 5 bases between. In nucleotides, the CDR3 is TGTGCCAGCAGTTATATCGGCAATCAGCCCCAGCATTTT. It yields the protein CASSYIGNQPQHF.

Written as DNA, the CDR3 is TGTGCCAGCAGCCCCGGGAGACAAGAGACCCAGTACTTC. Its translation: CASSPGRQETQYF. This rearrangement joins TRBV7-2 to TRBJ2-5; D is perhaps TRBD2 (6 bases). This CDR3 is built from 13 residues. Trimming shortened V by 5 bases and J by 2 bases, and 9 bases separated the two germline ends. The germline gives CDR1 SGHTA, CDR2 FQGNSA.

The chain carries TRBV29-1 and TRBJ1-1, with a possible D match to TRBD1 (6 bases). The CDR3 has 13 amino acids. Trimming stripped 7 bases from V and 4 bases from J, with 16 bases between. Germline CDR1 reads SQVTM; CDR2 reads ANQGSEA. CDR3 sequence reads: CSAGGQAATEAFF. CDR3 nucleotides: TGCAGCGCCGGGGGGCAGGCGGCCACTGAAGCTTTCTTT.

The V call is TRBV19, the J call TRBJ1-5; 8 nucleotides line up with TRBD1. V shed 5 bases and J 2 bases; nucleotides not matched to a gene: 8. CDR1 and CDR2 from the germline V gene are LNHDA and SQIVND (reference sequence). CDR3 length: 16 amino acids. The CDR3 DNA reads TGTGCCAGTAGTCGGACAGGGTCGCCCGGCAATCAGCCCCAGCATTTT. Protein: CASSRTGSPGNQPQHF. The full variable domain, completed using reference TRBV19 and TRBJ1-5, is DGGITQSPKYLFRKEGQNVTLSCEQNLNHDAMYWYRQDPGQGLRLIYYSQIVNDFQKGDIAEGYSVSREKKESFPLTVTSAQKNPTAFYLCASSRTGSPGNQPQHFGDGTRLSIL.

V and J are TRBV7-8 and TRBJ2-7; 9 bases are a match to TRBD1. The CDR3 loop spans 14 amino acids. Unmatched junction bases numbered 3, after V lost 4 bases and J lost 2 bases. Per germline, CDR1 SGHVS and CDR2 FQNEAQ. DNA of the CDR3: TGTGCCAGCAGCTCCCGGGACAGGGCCTACGAGCAGTACTTC. It yields the protein CASSSRDRAYEQYF.

The V and J genes are TRBV5-1 and TRBJ1-2, with 7 positions matching TRBD1. The V gene end was trimmed by 3 bases and the J gene end by 6 bases; junction bases not matched to a gene: 11. Germline CDR1 SGHRS, CDR2 YFSETQ. This CDR3 is built from 15 residues. The CDR3 DNA sequence: TGCGCCAGCAGCTCTTTGTTAGGACAGGCCAATGGCTACACCTTC. This encodes CASSSLLGQANGYTF. The full variable domain, rest sourced from reference TRBV5-1 and TRBJ1-2, is KAGVTQTPRYLIKTRGQQVTLSCSPISGHRSVSWYQQTPGQGLQFLFEYFSETQRNKGNFPGRFSGRQFSNSRSEMNVSTLELGDSALYLCASSSLLGQANGYTFGSGTRLTVV.

The chain carries TRBV6-1 and TRBJ2-5; D remains unclear. V was pared by 4 bases and J by 1 base, with 7 bases between. Germline V gene lookup returns CDR1 MNHNS and CDR2 SASEGT. The length of the CDR3 is 13 residues. CDR3 sequence: CASSGRIQETQYF. CDR3 coding DNA: TGTGCCAGCAGTGGGCGGATCCAAGAGACCCAGTACTTC.

The chain combines TRBV5-1 with TRBJ2-2; 7 nucleotides line up with TRBD1. With 0 bases clipped from V and 6 bases from J, the junction kept 2 bases outside the gene matches. The CDR3 runs to 14 residues. Germline loops: CDR1 SGHRS, CDR2 YFSETQ. CDR3 region: CASSLDRGSGELFF. The CDR3 nucleotides are TGCGCCAGCAGCTTGGACAGGGGATCCGGGGAGCTGTTTTTT. Based on the CDR3 plus reference TRBV5-1 and TRBJ2-2, the full variable domain is KAGVTQTPRYLIKTRGQQVTLSCSPISGHRSVSWYQQTPGQGLQFLFEYFSETQRNKGNFPGRFSGRQFSNSRSEMNVSTLELGDSALYLCASSLDRGSGELFFGEGSRLTVL.

J is TRBJ2-1 and V is TRBV15; perhaps TRBD2 as D (7 bases). Looked up from germline, CDR1 is LNHNV and CDR2 is YYDKDF (reference sequence). This CDR3 is 15 amino acids long. V gave up 3 bases and J gave up 4 bases, with 13 bases separating them. In DNA form, the CDR3 reads TGTGCCACCAGCAGGGATAGGGGGGGATACAATGAGCAGTTCTTC. Amino acid sequence: CATSRDRGGYNEQFF.

The chain combines TRBV28 with TRBJ2-3; possible D gene TRBD1, 6 bases. V lost 6 bases and J lost 6, with 16 bases in between. Per germline, CDR1 MDHEN and CDR2 SYDVKM. CDR3 length equals 14 residues. The DNA for the CDR3 is TGTGCCAGCAGGCAGCAGGTGCAGGGGGATACGCAGTATTTT. Translated: CASRQQVQGDTQYF.

The gene calls are TRBV29-1 and TRBJ1-4; no firm D call. Germline loops: CDR1 SQVTM, CDR2 ANQGSEA. With 6 bases removed from V and 7 bases from J, the gap between germline ends came to 24 bases. This CDR3 contains 16 residues. CDR3 loop: CSVAAHPPSESEKLFF. The CDR3 region has the DNA TGCAGCGTGGCAGCGCATCCGCCATCAGAAAGTGAAAAACTGTTTTTT.

The chain's CDR3 is CASSLGGQNREKLFF. The CDR3 DNA follows: TGTGCCAGCAGCTTGGGCGGACAGAATCGTGAAAAACTGTTTTTT. The V gene is TRBV5-6, the J gene TRBJ1-4, with D maybe TRBD1 (6 bases). Germline assignment: CDR1 SGHDT and CDR2 YYEEEE. V lost 0 bases and J lost 7, with 13 bases in between. This CDR3 region has 15 residues. Full variable domain (missing parts from reference TRBV5-6 and TRBJ1-4): DAGVTQSPTHLIKTRGQQVTLRCSPKSGHDTVSWYQQALGQGPQFIFQYYEEEERQRGNFPDRFSGHQFPNYSSELNVNALLLGDSALYLCASSLGGQNREKLFFGSGTQLSVL.

The chain carries TRBV5-4 and TRBJ2-1; TRBD2 matches at 10 bases. This CDR3 region has 17 residues. The J segment lost 6 bases and the V segment lost 4 bases, leaving 13 bases of the junction unmatched. CDR1 and CDR2 from the germline V gene are SGHNT and YYREEE (reference sequence). The CDR3 region has the DNA TGTGCCAGCAGCGGGGGCCTTGGACTAGCGGCGGGCAATGAGCAGTTCTTC. This translates into CASSGGLGLAAGNEQFF.